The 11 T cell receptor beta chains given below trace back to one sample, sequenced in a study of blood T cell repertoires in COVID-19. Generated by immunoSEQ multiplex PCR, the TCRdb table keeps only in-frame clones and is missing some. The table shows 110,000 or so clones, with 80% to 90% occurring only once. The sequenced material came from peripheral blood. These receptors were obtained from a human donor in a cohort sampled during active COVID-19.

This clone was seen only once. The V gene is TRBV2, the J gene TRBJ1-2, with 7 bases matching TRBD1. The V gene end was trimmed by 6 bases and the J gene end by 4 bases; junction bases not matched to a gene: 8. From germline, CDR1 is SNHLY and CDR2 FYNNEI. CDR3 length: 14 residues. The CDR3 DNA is TGTGCCAGCAGACTAGGACAGGCCGCCTATGGCTACACCTTC. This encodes CASRLGQAAYGYTF.

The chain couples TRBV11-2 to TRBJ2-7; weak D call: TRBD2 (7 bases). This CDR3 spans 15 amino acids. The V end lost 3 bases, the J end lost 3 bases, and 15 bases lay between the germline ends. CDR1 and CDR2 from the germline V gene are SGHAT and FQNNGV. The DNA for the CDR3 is TGTGCCAGCAGCTTTTGGGAGGGGGAATACTACGAGCAGTACTTC. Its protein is CASSFWEGEYYEQYF.

The CDR3, as DNA: TGCGCCAGCAGCCAAGAGGCTGGAAACACCATATATTTT. Encoded protein: CASSQEAGNTIYF. The rearrangement joins TRBV5-1 to TRBJ1-3; D unresolved. Germline V gene data show CDR1 as SGHRS and CDR2 as YFSETQ. This CDR3 is built from 13 residues. V lost 4 bases to trimming and J lost 2 bases, with 7 bases between them.

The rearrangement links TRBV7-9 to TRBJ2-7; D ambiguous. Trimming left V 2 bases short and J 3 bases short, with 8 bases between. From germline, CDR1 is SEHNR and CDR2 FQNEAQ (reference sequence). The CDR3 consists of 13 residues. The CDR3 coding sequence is TGTGCCAGCAGCTTATTCCCCCACTACGAGCAGTACTTC. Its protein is CASSLFPHYEQYF.

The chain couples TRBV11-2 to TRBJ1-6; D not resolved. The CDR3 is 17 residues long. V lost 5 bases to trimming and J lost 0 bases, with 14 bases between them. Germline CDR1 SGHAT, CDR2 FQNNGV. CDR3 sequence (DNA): TGTGCCAGCAGCCCACGGGGTGGCAGCTCCTATAATTCACCCCTCCACTTT. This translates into CASSPRGGSSYNSPLHF.

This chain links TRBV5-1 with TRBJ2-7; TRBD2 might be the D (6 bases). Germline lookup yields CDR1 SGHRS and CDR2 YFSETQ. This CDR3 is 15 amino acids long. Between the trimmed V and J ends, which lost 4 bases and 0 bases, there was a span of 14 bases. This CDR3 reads CASSPRGGDSYEQYF. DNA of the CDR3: TGCGCCAGCAGCCCTCGAGGAGGGGACTCCTACGAGCAGTACTTC. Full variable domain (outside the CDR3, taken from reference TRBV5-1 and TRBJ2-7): KAGVTQTPRYLIKTRGQQVTLSCSPISGHRSVSWYQQTPGQGLQFLFEYFSETQRNKGNFPGRFSGRQFSNSRSEMNVSTLELGDSALYLCASSPRGGDSYEQYFGPGTRLTVT.

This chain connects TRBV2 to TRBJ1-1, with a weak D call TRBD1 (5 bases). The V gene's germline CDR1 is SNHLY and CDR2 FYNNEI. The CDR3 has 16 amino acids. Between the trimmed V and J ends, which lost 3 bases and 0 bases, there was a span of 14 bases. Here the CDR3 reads CASSDPQGILNTEAFF. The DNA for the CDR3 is TGTGCCAGCAGTGACCCGCAGGGAATTCTGAACACTGAAGCTTTCTTT.

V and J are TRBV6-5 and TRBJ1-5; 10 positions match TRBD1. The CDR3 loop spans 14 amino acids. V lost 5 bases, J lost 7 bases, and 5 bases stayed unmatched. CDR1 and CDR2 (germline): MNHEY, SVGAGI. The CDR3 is CASSPGQGWQPQHF. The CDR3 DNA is TGTGCCAGCAGTCCGGGACAGGGGTGGCAGCCCCAGCATTTT.

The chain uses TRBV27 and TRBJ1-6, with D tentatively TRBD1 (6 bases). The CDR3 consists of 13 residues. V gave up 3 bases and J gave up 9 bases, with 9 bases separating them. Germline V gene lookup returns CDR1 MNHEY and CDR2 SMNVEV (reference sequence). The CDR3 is CASSFDRSSPLHF. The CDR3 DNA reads TGTGCCAGCAGTTTTGACAGGTCTTCACCCCTCCACTTT.

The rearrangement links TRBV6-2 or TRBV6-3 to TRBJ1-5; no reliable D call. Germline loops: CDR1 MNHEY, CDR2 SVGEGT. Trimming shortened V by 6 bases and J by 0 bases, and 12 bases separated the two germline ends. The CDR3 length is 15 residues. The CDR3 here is CASSHPADSNQPQHF. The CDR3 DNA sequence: TGTGCCAGCAGCCATCCGGCGGATAGCAATCAGCCCCAGCATTTT.

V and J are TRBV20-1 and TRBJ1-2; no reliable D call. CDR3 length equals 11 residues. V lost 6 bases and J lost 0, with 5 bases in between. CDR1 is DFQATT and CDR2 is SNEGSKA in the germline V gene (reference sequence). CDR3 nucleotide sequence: TGCAGTGCCCAGGCTAACTATGGCTACACCTTC. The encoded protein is CSAQANYGYTF.